This T cell receptor (beta chain) was found in a study of post-analysis software for immune sequencing data. Notes on the study in general: Strong co-clustering by F measure linked samples that shared a preparation batch. There were four or five TRBV segments more frequent in patients than controls, and TRBV5-6, TRBV5-1 and TRBV20-1 were among them.

Trimming shortened V by 4 bases and J by 6 bases, and 11 bases separated the two germline ends. CDR3 length: 13 residues. Germline CDR1 is MGHRA and CDR2 is YSYEKL. This clonotype was counted only a few times. Its specificity is unknown. The TCR beta cDNA libraries carried unique molecular identifiers. Researchers reported roughly 0.5 million cDNA molecules coming from around 1 to 10 million T cells. TCRdb fed the PCR reads into MiXCR, producing one record per CDR3 protein. The data hold 400,000 to 500,000 distinct CDR3 sequences, with approximately 37% observed a single time. The sequence came from a girl aged 2 to 9 with multiple sclerosis. V and J are TRBV4-1 and TRBJ2-3, with D uncertain. The sequenced material came from blood. The CDR3 here is CASSLVPMDTQYF. The DNA for the CDR3 is TGCGCCAGCAGCCTCGTCCCCATGGATACGCAGTATTTT.